Listed below are T cell receptor beta chains from one sample, sequenced in a study of T cell responses to AZD1222 COVID-19 vaccine. Clones were sequenced by immunoSEQ multiplex PCR, and TCRdb holds only the in-frame ones, with some missing. The sample includes over 100,000 clones, 84% of them seen just once. The source was peripheral blood, collected on day 0 of AZD1222 vaccination. The receptors were gathered from an adult in good health. Each CDR3 is given with its conserved first and last residue. The order of the fields is J gene, clone size, V gene, CDR3 protein. Clone size, where shown, is once, few, many, or a class for clones that have expanded.

>TRBJ2-3|-|TRBV4-1
CASSQTGQGPSTDTQYF
>TRBJ1-1|few|TRBV28
CASNRQVRTEAFF
>TRBJ2-5|-|TRBV7-8
CASSRGQQETQYF
>TRBJ2-1|-|TRBV24-1
CATSDPSGREQFF
>TRBJ2-3|-|TRBV11-2
CASRFAGGRKDTQYF
>TRBJ1-2|-|TRBV28
CASSYPGQGDLGGYTF
>TRBJ1-3|-|TRBV18
CASSPRSLWNNTIYF
>TRBJ1-2|-|TRBV2
CASQADGRGYTF
>TRBJ2-1|once|TRBV5-4
CASSLGSSGSLNEQFF
>TRBJ1-4|-|TRBV3-1/TRBV3-2
CASSQYGGNEKLFF
>TRBJ1-2|-|TRBV28
CASTGINYGYTF
>TRBJ1-5|-|TRBV7-2
CASSTQGNQPQHF
>TRBJ1-1|-|TRBV7-8
CASSLNHGPNTEAFF
>TRBJ1-4|-|TRBV7-2
CASSLIGLNEKLFF
>TRBJ1-6|-|TRBV3-1/TRBV3-2
CASSQGEGYNSPLHF
>TRBJ1-1|-|TRBV7-3
CASSLGGRTEAFF
>TRBJ1-4|-|TRBV11-2
CASSITTNEKLFF
>TRBJ2-5|-|TRBV7-9
CASSLPGTSAGETQYF
>TRBJ2-7|once|TRBV5-4
CASRLTGTSATYEQYF
>TRBJ1-6|once|TRBV12-5
CASGSLINSPLHF
>TRBJ2-3|-|TRBV28
CASSLKQSAVDTQYF
>TRBJ2-5|-|TRBV5-1
CASSLAGRSGTETQYF
>TRBJ1-2|-|TRBV14
CASSQGPGGYTF
>TRBJ2-5|-|TRBV5-6
CASSPSLVRGQETQYF
>TRBJ2-3|-|TRBV5-6
CASSFPGTSTDTQYF
>TRBJ2-5|-|TRBV24-1
CATSDSGTGKEAQYF
>TRBJ2-3|-|TRBV27
CASALAGVPDTQYF